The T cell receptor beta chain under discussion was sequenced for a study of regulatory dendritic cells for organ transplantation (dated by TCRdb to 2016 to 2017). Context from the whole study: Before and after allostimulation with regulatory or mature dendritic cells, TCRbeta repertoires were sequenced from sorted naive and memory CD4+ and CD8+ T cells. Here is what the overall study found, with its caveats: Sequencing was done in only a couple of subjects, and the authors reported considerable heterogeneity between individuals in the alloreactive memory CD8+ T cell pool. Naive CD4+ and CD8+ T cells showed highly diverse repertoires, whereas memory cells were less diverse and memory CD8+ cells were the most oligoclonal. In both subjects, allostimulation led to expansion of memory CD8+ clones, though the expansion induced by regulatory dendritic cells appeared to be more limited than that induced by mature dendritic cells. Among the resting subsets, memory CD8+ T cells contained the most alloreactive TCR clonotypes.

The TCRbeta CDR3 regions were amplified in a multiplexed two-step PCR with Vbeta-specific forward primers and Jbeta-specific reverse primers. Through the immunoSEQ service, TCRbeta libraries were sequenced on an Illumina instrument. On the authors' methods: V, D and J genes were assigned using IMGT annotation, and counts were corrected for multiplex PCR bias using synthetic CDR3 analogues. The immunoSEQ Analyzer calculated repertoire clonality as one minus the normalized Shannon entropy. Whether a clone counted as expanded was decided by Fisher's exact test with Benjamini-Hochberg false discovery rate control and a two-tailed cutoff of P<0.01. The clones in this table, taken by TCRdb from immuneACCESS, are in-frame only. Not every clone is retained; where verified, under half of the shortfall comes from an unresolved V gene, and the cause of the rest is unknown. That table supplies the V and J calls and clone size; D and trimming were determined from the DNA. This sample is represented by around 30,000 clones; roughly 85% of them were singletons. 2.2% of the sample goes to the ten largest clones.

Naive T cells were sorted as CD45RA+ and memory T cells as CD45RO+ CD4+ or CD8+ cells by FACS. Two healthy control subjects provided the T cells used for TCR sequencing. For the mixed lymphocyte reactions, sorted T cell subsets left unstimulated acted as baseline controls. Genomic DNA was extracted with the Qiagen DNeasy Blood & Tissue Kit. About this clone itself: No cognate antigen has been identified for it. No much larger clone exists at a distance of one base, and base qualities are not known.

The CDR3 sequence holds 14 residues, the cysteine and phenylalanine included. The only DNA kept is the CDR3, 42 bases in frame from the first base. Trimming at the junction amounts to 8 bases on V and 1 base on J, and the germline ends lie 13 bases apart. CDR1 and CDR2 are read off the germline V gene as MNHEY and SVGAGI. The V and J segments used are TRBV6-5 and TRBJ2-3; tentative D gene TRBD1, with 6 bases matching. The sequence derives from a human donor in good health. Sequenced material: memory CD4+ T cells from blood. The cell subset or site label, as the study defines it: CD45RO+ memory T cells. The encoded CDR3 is CASSQGPGTDTQYF. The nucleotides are TGTGCCAGCTCACAGGGTCCTGGCACAGATACGCAGTATTTT.